This entry is about one T cell receptor beta chain. This entry belongs to a study of blood T cell repertoires in COVID-19. Generated by immunoSEQ multiplex PCR, the TCRdb table keeps only in-frame clones and is missing some. This table holds more than 200,000 clones, around 84% found once. The sample taken for sequencing was peripheral blood. This TCR was recovered from a man between 60 and 70 years old with acute or convalescent COVID-19.

The CDR3 spells CASSFTGQGHTEAFF. The CDR3 region has the DNA TGCGCCAGCAGCTTCACCGGACAGGGGCACACTGAAGCTTTCTTT. The rearrangement links TRBV5-1 to TRBJ1-1, with 9 bases lining up with TRBD1. The CDR3 contains 15 residues. CDR1 and CDR2 from the germline V gene are SGHRS and YFSETQ. V dropped 2 bases and J dropped 3; count of bases not matched to a gene: 5.